The 5 T cell receptor beta chains listed next were all sequenced from one sample in a study of T cell repertoires in cytomegalovirus infection. In TCRdb, the reads were re-called with MiXCR into one record per CDR3 protein. The sample shows 900,000 to 950,000 distinct CDR3 sequences, roughly 30% of them seen only once. No cognate antigen is known for these TCRs. The input for sequencing was cultured CD8+ T cells from PBMCs, taken from culture after CMV antigen stimulation. Receptors originate from a human donor in good health (CMV status not recorded). Some clones in this sample may be carry-over from other donors' samples.

The chain joins TRBV14 to TRBJ1-1; D is perhaps TRBD1 (6 bases). The V end lost 5 bases, the J end lost 11 bases, and 15 bases lay between the germline ends. Germline V CDR1 and CDR2: SGHDN, FVKESK. This CDR3 spans 12 amino acids. DNA for the CDR3: TGTGCCAGCAGCGCCGTCGGGGGCAAGGCTTTCTTT. It codes for CASSAVGGKAFF.

The J gene is TRBJ2-1, the V gene TRBV7-9; a weak D match, TRBD1 (6 bases). V was pared by 0 bases and J by 3 bases, with 9 bases between. The CDR3 runs 15 residues. Per the germline V gene, CDR1 is SEHNR and CDR2 is FQNEAQ (reference sequence). DNA for the CDR3: TGTGCCAGCAGCTTAGCGTACAGGGACTACAATGAGCAGTTCTTC. Protein product: CASSLAYRDYNEQFF. Full variable domain (outside the CDR3, taken from reference TRBV7-9 and TRBJ2-1): DTGVSQNPRHKITKRGQNVTFRCDPISEHNRLYWYRQTLGQGPEFLTYFQNEAQLEKSRLLSDRFSAERPKGSFSTLEIQRTEQGDSAMYLCASSLAYRDYNEQFFGPGTRLTVL.

The table lists this clonotype with a few counts. The chain joins TRBV7-8 to TRBJ2-5; 10 bases map to TRBD1. Trimming cost V 7 bases and J 4 bases; bases outside gene matches: 9. The CDR3 consists of 15 residues. Germline V gives CDR1 SGHVS, CDR2 FQNEAQ. The CDR3 DNA is TGTGCCAGCATAGTATGGGGGACAGGGGTAGAGACCCAGTACTTC. It specifies CASIVWGTGVETQYF. The full variable domain, rest sourced from reference TRBV7-8 and TRBJ2-5, is GAGVSQSPRYKVAKRGQDVALRCDPISGHVSLFWYQQALGQGPEFLTYFQNEAQLDKSGLPSDRFFAERPEGSVSTLKIQRTQQEDSAVYLCASIVWGTGVETQYFGPGTRLLVL.

This clonotype appeared many times. The chain has TRBV12-3 or TRBV12-4 and TRBJ2-1; D remains ambiguous. Trimming removed 5 bases at V and 2 bases at J, with 7 bases between. The length of the CDR3 is 13 residues. The CDR3 protein is CASSPSPYNEQFF. In DNA, the CDR3 is TGTGCCAGCAGTCCCTCGCCCTACAATGAGCAGTTCTTC.

The chain couples TRBV18 to TRBJ2-5; the match to TRBD1 covers 9 bases. The CDR3 covers 17 residues. Germline V gene sequence: CDR1 KGHSH, CDR2 LQKENI. Trimming cost V 2 bases and J 5 bases; bases outside gene matches: 12. The CDR3 reads CASSPTGGTGFLETQYF. As DNA, the CDR3 is TGTGCCAGCTCACCAACAGGCGGGACAGGGTTTCTGGAGACCCAGTACTTC.